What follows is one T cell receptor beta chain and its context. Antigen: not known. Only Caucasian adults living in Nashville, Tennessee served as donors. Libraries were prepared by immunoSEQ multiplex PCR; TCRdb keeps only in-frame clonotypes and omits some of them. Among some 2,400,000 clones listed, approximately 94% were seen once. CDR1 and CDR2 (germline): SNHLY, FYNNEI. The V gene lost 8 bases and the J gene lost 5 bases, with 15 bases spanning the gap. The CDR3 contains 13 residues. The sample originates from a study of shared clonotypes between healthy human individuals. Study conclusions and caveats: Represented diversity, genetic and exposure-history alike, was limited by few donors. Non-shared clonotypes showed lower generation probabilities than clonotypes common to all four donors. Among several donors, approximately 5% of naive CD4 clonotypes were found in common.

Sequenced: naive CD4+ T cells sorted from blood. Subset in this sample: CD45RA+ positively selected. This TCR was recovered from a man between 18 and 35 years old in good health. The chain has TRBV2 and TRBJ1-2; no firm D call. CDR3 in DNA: TGTGCCAGCCGCGGCTCTGGTGGGTATGGCTACACCTTC. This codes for CASRGSGGYGYTF.